One and the same sample provided the 22 T cell receptor beta chains below, sequenced in a study of T cell clonotyping in hematopoietic cell transplantation. Profiled with immunoSEQ multiplex PCR; TCRdb holds only in-frame clones, not every one. The top ten hold 7.5% to 10% of the sample, which has about 16,000 clones, over 55% seen once. The sequenced sample was peripheral blood mononuclear cells. The origin of the receptors is a woman in her sixties in good health. Some clones in this sample may be carry-over from other donors' samples.

This clone was seen just once. The chain combines TRBV5-1 with TRBJ2-2; D not certain. The germline gives CDR1 SGHRS, CDR2 YFSETQ. This CDR3 spans 15 amino acids. Trimming shortened V by 1 base and J by 0 bases, and 7 bases separated the two germline ends. The chain's CDR3 is CASSLFQANTGELFF. The DNA for the CDR3 is TGCGCCAGCAGCTTGTTTCAAGCGAACACCGGGGAGCTGTTTTTT.

The V call is TRBV20-1, the J call TRBJ1-2; possible D gene TRBD1, 5 bases. The CDR3 length is 11 residues. CDR1 is DFQATT and CDR2 is SNEGSKA in the germline V gene (reference sequence). Deletions cut 2 bases from V and 8 bases from J, with 9 bases between. CDR3 bases: TGCAGTGCTAGAAGAGGGGAGGGCTACACCTTC. This encodes CSARRGEGYTF.

The V and J genes are TRBV14 and TRBJ2-3; the D gene is possibly TRBD2 (6 bases). This CDR3 comprises 15 residues. Looked up from germline, CDR1 is SGHDN and CDR2 is FVKESK. Trimming took 4 bases from V and 2 from J, leaving 13 bases between them. This CDR3 reads CASSRDLTVTDTQYF. CDR3 DNA sequence: TGTGCCAGCAGCCGGGACTTGACAGTCACAGATACGCAGTATTTT.

The J gene is TRBJ1-2, the V gene TRBV28; D might be TRBD1 (5 bases). The germline V gene has CDR1 MDHEN and CDR2 SYDVKM. The V and J ends lost 2 bases and 6 bases respectively, with 13 bases between them. The CDR3 covers 14 residues. CDR3 sequence: CASSLGSQGHGYTF. The CDR3 DNA reads TGTGCCAGCAGTTTAGGATCCCAGGGCCATGGCTACACCTTC.

This chain connects TRBV4-3 to TRBJ2-3; D gene unclear. The CDR3 length is 13 residues. V was clipped by 0 bases and J by 10 bases, with 11 bases between them. Germline assignment: CDR1 LGHNA and CDR2 YSLEER. The CDR3 sequence is CASSQDIPSPQYF. As DNA, the CDR3 is TGCGCCAGCAGCCAAGATATTCCCTCGCCGCAGTATTTT.

This chain uses TRBV29-1 with TRBJ2-7; 10 nucleotides line up with TRBD1. Germline trimming cut 4 bases from V and 3 bases from J; bases unmatched to any gene: 12. Germline V CDR1 and CDR2: SQVTM, ANQGSEA. This CDR3 has 16 residues. CDR3 amino acids: CSVAGDRGRPNYEQYF. CDR3 nucleotides: TGCAGCGTTGCAGGTGACAGGGGGCGTCCGAACTACGAGCAGTACTTC.

The chain is built from TRBV2 and TRBJ1-6, with no clear D. The ends were cut back, 4 bases at V and 5 bases at J, with 9 bases in the middle. The CDR3 covers 14 residues. Germline CDR1 SNHLY, CDR2 FYNNEI. The CDR3 loop reads CASSGEADNSPLHF. CDR3 sequence (DNA): TGTGCCAGCAGTGGGGAGGCGGATAATTCACCCCTCCACTTT.

This clone was seen a few times. The chain recombines TRBV7-2 with TRBJ1-5; D is uncertain. V was cut by 3 bases and J by 0 bases, with 9 bases left in between. CDR3 size: 15 residues. Germline lookup yields CDR1 SGHTA and CDR2 FQGNSA. The CDR3 region has the DNA TGTGCCAGCAGCTTGGGAGCGTATAGCAATCAGCCCCAGCATTTT. This gives the protein CASSLGAYSNQPQHF.

V is TRBV23-1 and J is TRBJ2-5, with TRBD2 matching over 10 bases. TRBV23-1 belongs to the ORF category, with a function that is uncertain. V trimming: 7 bases; J trimming: 4 bases; junction bases outside the gene matches: 3. The CDR3 consists of 13 residues. CDR3 DNA sequence: TGCGCCAGCATGGCTAGCGGGAGAGAGACCCAGTACTTC. Its translation: CASMASGRETQYF.

This clone was seen just once. The rearrangement uses TRBV28 and TRBJ2-1; the match to TRBD2 covers 13 bases. The CDR3 is 16 amino acids. Germline loops: CDR1 MDHEN, CDR2 SYDVKM. V was pared by 9 bases and J by 6 bases, with 11 bases of the junction left unmatched. CDR3 sequence reads: CASLPAGTSGTNEQFF. CDR3 nucleotides: TGTGCCAGTCTGCCTGCCGGGACTAGCGGGACCAATGAGCAGTTCTTC.

The rearrangement uses TRBV6-5 and TRBJ2-5; a weak D match, TRBD1 (6 bases). With 6 bases removed from V and 7 bases from J, the gap between germline ends came to 18 bases. The CDR3 covers 14 residues. Germline V gene sequence: CDR1 MNHEY, CDR2 SVGAGI. The CDR3 nucleotides are TGTGCCAGCAGGACCGATCCGGGCAGGGGGACCCAGTACTTC. It yields the protein CASRTDPGRGTQYF.

This clone was picked up a small number of times. CDR3 in amino acids: CASKRLVSDTQYF. In DNA, the CDR3 is TGTGCCAGCAAACGCCTAGTGTCAGATACGCAGTATTTT. V gene TRBV2 combines with J gene TRBJ2-3; D unclear. Looked up from germline, CDR1 is SNHLY and CDR2 is FYNNEI. The CDR3 totals 13 residues. Deletions cut 7 bases from V and 4 bases from J, with 12 bases between.

This rearrangement joins TRBV30 to TRBJ2-7, with D possibly called TRBD1 or TRBD2 (5 bases each). V lost 2 bases and J lost 6, with 14 bases in between. The CDR3 is made up of 13 amino acids. The V gene's germline CDR1 is GTSNPN and CDR2 SVGIG (reference sequence). The CDR3 spells CAWSRSRDGEQYF. DNA of the CDR3: TGTGCCTGGAGTAGAAGCAGGGACGGCGAGCAGTACTTC.

The chain couples TRBV29-1 to TRBJ2-7, with TRBD2 as a possible D gene (6 bases). The CDR3 is made up of 12 amino acids. The V end was cut by 7 bases, the J end by 4 bases, with 14 bases between. The V gene's germline CDR1 is SQVTM and CDR2 ANQGSEA. The CDR3 DNA reads as TGCAGCGCGTGGGGGGATACATACGAGCAGTACTTC. Protein product: CSAWGDTYEQYF.

The J gene is TRBJ2-5, the V gene TRBV5-4; D remains ambiguous. The DNA end lines up better with TRBJ2-7; the J call may be wrong. The CDR3 sequence is 14 residues long. CDR1 SGHNT and CDR2 YYREEE come from the germline V gene (reference sequence). This CDR3 reads CASSLTSRIDEQYF. The CDR3 nucleotides read TGTGCCAGCAGCTTGACCAGCAGAATCGACGAGCAGTACTTC.

This clone was seen a handful of times. The chain couples TRBV12-5 to TRBJ1-6, with a possible D match to TRBD1 (5 bases). V was cut by 3 bases and J by 4 bases, with 7 bases left in between. CDR3 length: 14 residues. The germline gives CDR1 LGHNT, CDR2 FRNRAP. The chain's CDR3 is CASGFHRYNSPLHF. The CDR3 DNA follows: TGTGCTAGTGGTTTTCACAGGTATAATTCACCCCTCCACTTT.

J is TRBJ2-1 and V is TRBV25-1; D could derive from TRBD1 or TRBD2 (5 bases each). CDR1 is MGHDK, CDR2 SYGVNS, per germline. CDR3 size: 12 residues. V lost 4 bases and J 13 bases, leaving 14 bases between the germline ends. Here the CDR3 reads CASSGDPKDQFF. In nucleotides, the CDR3 is TGTGCCAGCAGTGGGGACCCTAAAGACCAGTTCTTC.

This chain uses TRBV9 with TRBJ2-7, with D maybe TRBD1 (5 bases). The CDR3 extends over 13 amino acids. Germline CDR1 and CDR2: SGDLS and YYNGEE. V gave up 2 bases and J gave up 3 bases, with 9 bases separating them. The CDR3 region is CASSVGDSYEQYF. CDR3 in DNA: TGTGCCAGCAGCGTCGGAGACAGCTACGAGCAGTACTTC.

This clone was detected only a few times. This chain joins TRBV4-2 and TRBJ2-7, with 9 bases fitting TRBD1. The CDR3 is 14 amino acids. CDR1 is LGHNA, CDR2 YNFKEQ, per germline. Unmatched junction bases numbered 5, after V lost 4 bases and J lost 4 bases. CDR3 DNA: TGTGCCAGCAGCCTTGGGACAGGGCGTTACGAGCAGTACTTC. Translation: CASSLGTGRYEQYF.

The chain links TRBV28 to TRBJ2-7; D ambiguous. This CDR3 is built from 13 residues. Germline V gives CDR1 MDHEN, CDR2 SYDVKM. Trimming left V 1 base short and J 2 bases short, with 6 bases between. CDR3 sequence: CASSLSRPYEQYF. The CDR3 nucleotides are TGTGCCAGCAGTTTATCCCGTCCCTACGAGCAGTACTTC.

This chain joins TRBV7-2 and TRBJ1-3; no reliable D call. V was clipped by 1 base and J by 4 bases, with 11 bases between them. CDR1 and CDR2 from the germline V gene are SGHTA and FQGNSA. There are 15 residues in the CDR3. The CDR3 loop reads CASSLERLGGNTIYF. CDR3 nucleotide sequence: TGTGCCAGCAGCTTAGAACGGTTAGGGGGAAACACCATATATTTT.

V and J are TRBV27 and TRBJ2-1; D call uncertain. The CDR3 runs to 11 residues. The germline gives CDR1 MNHEY, CDR2 SMNVEV (reference sequence). V gave up 3 bases and J gave up 7 bases, with 4 bases separating them. The CDR3 is CASSFGNEQFF. Written as DNA, the CDR3 is TGTGCCAGCAGTTTTGGGAATGAGCAGTTCTTC.